This TCR beta chain was recorded in a study of blood T cell repertoires in COVID-19. J gave up 4 bases and V 5 bases, and 13 bases lay outside the gene matches. Germline CDR1 is SGHTA and CDR2 is FQGTGA. The CDR3 runs to 17 residues. Clones were sequenced by immunoSEQ multiplex PCR, and TCRdb holds only the in-frame ones, with some missing. This sample has nearly 250,000 clones; over 75% occur once, and the top ten carry over 7.5%. Clinical history reported by participants formed the basis on which cohorts were assigned. The rearrangement uses TRBV7-3 and TRBJ2-1, with 8 bases fitting TRBD2. Sequenced material: PBMCs or T cells enriched from blood (not recorded which). This TCR came from a woman aged 50 to 60 with acute COVID-19. CDR3 nucleotide sequence: TGTGCCAGCAGCCACCTTCTACCCGGGGGGGGATACAATGAGCAGTTCTTC. This gives the protein CASSHLLPGGGYNEQFF.